These T cell receptor beta chains were read from a single sample in a study of cytotoxic CD8 clonotypes in ibrutinib-treated CLL. Repertoires were generated with immunoSEQ multiplex PCR, while TCRdb's copy carries only in-frame clones and drops some. This repertoire shows fewer than 35,000 clones, roughly three quarters found once; its top ten account for 25% to 35%. The sample was PBMCs, taken before ibrutinib treatment. Receptor source: a human donor with chronic lymphocytic leukemia. CDR3s include the opening cysteine and the closing phenylalanine or tryptophan. A D gene is named only where the DNA matches it firmly.

j_call v_call d_call cdr3_aa cdr3_nt
TRBJ1-5 TRBV29-1 - CSVERGEGQPQHF TGCAGCGTTGAACGAGGGGAGGGCCAGCCCCAGCATTTT
TRBJ1-1 TRBV7-3 - CASRQTLGRVGTEAFF TGTGCCAGCAGACAAACTTTAGGGAGGGTGGGAACTGAAGCTTTCTTT
TRBJ1-2 TRBV5-4 TRBD1 CASSRPRTGSGYTF TGTGCCAGCAGCCGCCCACGGACAGGCAGTGGCTACACCTTC
TRBJ1-3 TRBV6-5 TRBD1 CASSRSGTGGVTIYF TGTGCCAGCAGTCGCTCGGGAACAGGGGGAGTCACCATATATTTT
TRBJ1-4 TRBV18 - CASSPREGIEKLFF TGTGCCAGCTCACCACGGGAAGGAATTGAAAAACTGTTTTTT
TRBJ1-4 TRBV30 - CAWRARAKKTLPTNEKLFF TGTGCCTGGAGGGCCAGGGCAAAAAAAACTCTTCCAACTAATGAAAAACTGTTTTTT
TRBJ1-1 TRBV4-1 - CASSQEWQSPNTEAFF TGCGCCAGCAGCCAAGAGTGGCAGTCCCCGAACACTGAAGCTTTCTTT
TRBJ1-4 TRBV7-9 TRBD1 CASNPMAGTVGEKLFF TGTGCCAGCAATCCGATGGCGGGGACAGTAGGTGAAAAACTGTTTTTT
TRBJ2-7 TRBV5-1 - CASSVGEGGWQYF TGCGCCAGCAGCGTCGGAGAAGGAGGGTGGCAGTACTTC
TRBJ1-2 TRBV14 TRBD1 CASSLGEGAHGYTF TGTGCCAGCAGCCTGGGAGAGGGGGCCCATGGCTACACCTTC
TRBJ1-5 TRBV6-1 - CASSEYAMLDNQPQHF TGTGCCAGCAGTGAATATGCCATGCTAGACAATCAGCCCCAGCATTTT